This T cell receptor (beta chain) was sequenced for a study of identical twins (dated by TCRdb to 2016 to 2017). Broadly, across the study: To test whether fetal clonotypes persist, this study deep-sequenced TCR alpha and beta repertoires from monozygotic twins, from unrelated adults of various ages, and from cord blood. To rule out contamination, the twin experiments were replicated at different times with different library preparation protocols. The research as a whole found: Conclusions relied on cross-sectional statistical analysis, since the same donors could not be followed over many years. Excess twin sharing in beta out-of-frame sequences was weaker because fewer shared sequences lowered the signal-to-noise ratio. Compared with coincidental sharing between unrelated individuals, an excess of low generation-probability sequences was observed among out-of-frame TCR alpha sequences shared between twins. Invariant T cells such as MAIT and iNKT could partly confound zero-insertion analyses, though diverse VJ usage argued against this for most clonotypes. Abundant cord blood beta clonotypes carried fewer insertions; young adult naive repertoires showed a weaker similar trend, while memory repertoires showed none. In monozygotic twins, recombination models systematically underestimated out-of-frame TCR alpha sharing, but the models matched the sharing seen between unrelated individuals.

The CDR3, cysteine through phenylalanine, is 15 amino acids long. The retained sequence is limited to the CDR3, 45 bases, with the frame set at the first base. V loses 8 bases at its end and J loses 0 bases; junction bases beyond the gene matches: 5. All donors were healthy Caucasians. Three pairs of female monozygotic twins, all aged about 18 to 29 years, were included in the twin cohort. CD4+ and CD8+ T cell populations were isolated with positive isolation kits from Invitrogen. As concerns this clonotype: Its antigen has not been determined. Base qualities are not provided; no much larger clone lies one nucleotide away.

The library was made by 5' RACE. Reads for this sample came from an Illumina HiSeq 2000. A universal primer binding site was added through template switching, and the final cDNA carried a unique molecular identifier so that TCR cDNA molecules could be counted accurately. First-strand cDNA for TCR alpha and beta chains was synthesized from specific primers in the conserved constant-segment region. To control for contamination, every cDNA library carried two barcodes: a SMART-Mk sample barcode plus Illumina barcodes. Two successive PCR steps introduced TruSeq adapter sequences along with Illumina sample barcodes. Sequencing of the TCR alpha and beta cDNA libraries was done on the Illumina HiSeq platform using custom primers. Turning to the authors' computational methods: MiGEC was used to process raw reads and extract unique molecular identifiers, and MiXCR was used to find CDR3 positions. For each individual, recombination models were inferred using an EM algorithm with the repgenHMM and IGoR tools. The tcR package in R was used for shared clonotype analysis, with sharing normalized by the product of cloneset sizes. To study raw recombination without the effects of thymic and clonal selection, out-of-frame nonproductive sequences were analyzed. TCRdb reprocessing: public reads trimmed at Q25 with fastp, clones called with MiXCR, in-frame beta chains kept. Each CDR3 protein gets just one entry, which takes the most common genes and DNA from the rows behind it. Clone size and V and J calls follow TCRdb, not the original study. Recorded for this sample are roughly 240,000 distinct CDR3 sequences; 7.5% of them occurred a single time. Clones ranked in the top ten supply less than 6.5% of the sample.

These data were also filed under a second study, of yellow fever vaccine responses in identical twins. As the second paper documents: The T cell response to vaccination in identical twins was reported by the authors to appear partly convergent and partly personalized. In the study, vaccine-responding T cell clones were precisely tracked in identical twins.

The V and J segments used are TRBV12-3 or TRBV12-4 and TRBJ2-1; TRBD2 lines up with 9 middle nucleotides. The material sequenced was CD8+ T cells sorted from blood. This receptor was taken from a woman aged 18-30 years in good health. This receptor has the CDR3 CASGAGGPSYNEQFF. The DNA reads TGTGCCAGCGGGGCGGGAGGGCCCTCCTACAATGAGCAGTTCTTC.